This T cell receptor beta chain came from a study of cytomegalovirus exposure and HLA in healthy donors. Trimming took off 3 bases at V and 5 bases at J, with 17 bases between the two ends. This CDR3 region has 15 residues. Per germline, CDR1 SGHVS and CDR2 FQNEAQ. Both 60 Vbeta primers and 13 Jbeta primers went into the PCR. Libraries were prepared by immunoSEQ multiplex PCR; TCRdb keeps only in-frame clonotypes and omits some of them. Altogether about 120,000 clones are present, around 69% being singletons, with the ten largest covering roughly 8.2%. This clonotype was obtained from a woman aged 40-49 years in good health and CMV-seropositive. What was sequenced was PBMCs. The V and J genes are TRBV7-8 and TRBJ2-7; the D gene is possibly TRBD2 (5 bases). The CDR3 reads CASSFGVPDMNEQYF. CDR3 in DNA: TGTGCCAGCAGCTTCGGGGTGCCAGACATGAACGAGCAGTACTTC.